A single T cell receptor (beta chain) is shown here with its context. The method was immunoSEQ multiplex PCR; TCRdb's version includes in-frame clones alone and lacks a portion of them. This repertoire shows some 90,000 clones, 81% found once; its top ten account for 4% to 5.5%. The data originate from a study of blood T cell repertoires in COVID-19. This receptor was identified in a man aged 55 to 70 with acute or convalescent COVID-19. The sample consisted of peripheral blood.

This CDR3 reads CASSSLGGAGGREKLFF. In DNA form, the CDR3 reads TGTGCCAGCAGTTCCCTAGGGGGAGCAGGGGGTAGAGAAAAACTGTTTTTT. V gene TRBV27 combines with J gene TRBJ1-4; 7 nucleotides agree with TRBD1. Germline loops: CDR1 MNHEY, CDR2 SMNVEV (reference sequence). J lost 8 bases, V lost 4 bases, and 16 bases had no gene match. The CDR3 spans 17 residues.